These 15 T cell receptor beta chains originate from one sample sequenced in a study of cytomegalovirus exposure and HLA in healthy donors. Amplification used 60 Vbeta primers and 13 Jbeta primers. Only in-frame clones appear in the TCRdb table, and some are missing; sequencing was by immunoSEQ multiplex PCR. The data show about 180,000 clones, with over 70% seen just once and approximately 1.3% held by the top ten. The sample consisted of PBMCs. All receptors come from a man aged 18 to 30 in good health and CMV-seronegative.

The rearrangement joins TRBV11-2 to TRBJ2-7; D unresolved. Germline CDR1 reads SGHAT; CDR2 reads FQNNGV. Deletions cut 0 bases from V and 12 bases from J, with 15 bases between. The CDR3 covers 13 residues. The CDR3 loop is CASSLDLGSCPYF. The CDR3 DNA reads TGTGCCAGCAGCTTAGATCTAGGCAGTTGTCCGTACTTC.

The CDR3 is CAWSYGRQPQHF. As DNA, the CDR3 is TGTGCCTGGAGTTATGGGAGGCAGCCCCAGCATTTT. V is TRBV30 and J is TRBJ1-5; no clear D. Trimming took off 2 bases at V and 7 bases at J, with 9 bases between the two ends. CDR3 length: 12 amino acids. Germline V gene data show CDR1 as GTSNPN and CDR2 as SVGIG (reference sequence).

The chain uses TRBV9 and TRBJ2-1, with D uncertain. Germline values: CDR1 SGDLS, CDR2 YYNGEE. The germline V and J ends were trimmed by 0 bases and 0 bases, with 13 bases remaining between them. The CDR3 is 17 residues long. This CDR3 reads CASSVEVSPSSYNEQFF. Written as DNA, the CDR3 is TGTGCCAGCAGCGTAGAGGTTAGCCCGAGCTCCTACAATGAGCAGTTCTTC. The complete variable domain, with remaining parts taken from reference TRBV9 and TRBJ2-1, reads DSGVTQTPKHLITATGQRVTLRCSPRSGDLSVYWYQQSLDQGLQFLIQYYNGEERAKGNILERFSAQQFPDLHSELNLSSLELGDSALYFCASSVEVSPSSYNEQFFGPGTRLTVL.

The gene calls are TRBV27 and TRBJ2-1; TRBD2 agrees at 11 bases. CDR3 length: 15 residues. Germline V gives CDR1 MNHEY, CDR2 SMNVEV (reference sequence). V shed 6 bases and J 6 bases; nucleotides not matched to a gene: 7. The CDR3, as DNA: TGTGCCAGCAGAGAAAGGCTAGCGGGGGGCAATGAGCAGTTCTTC. Its translation: CASRERLAGGNEQFF.

This clone was observed a few times. This chain uses TRBV6-5 with TRBJ1-2; TRBD1 matches at 10 bases. The V and J ends lost 3 bases and 7 bases, in that order; junction bases with no gene match: 11. The CDR3 length is 16 residues. Per the germline V gene, CDR1 is MNHEY and CDR2 is SVGAGI. CDR3 region: CASSYYPDRGIGGYTF. DNA for the CDR3: TGTGCCAGCAGTTATTATCCGGACAGGGGGATCGGTGGCTACACCTTC.

The chain combines TRBV6-5 with TRBJ2-3; 9 nucleotides match TRBD2. Germline V gene lookup returns CDR1 MNHEY and CDR2 SVGAGI. CDR3 size: 10 residues. V lost 6 bases, J lost 14 bases, and 3 bases stayed unmatched. The CDR3 DNA reads as TGTGCCAGCAGCGGGACTAGCCTGTATTTT. Translation gives CASSGTSLYF.

The chain uses TRBV27 and TRBJ1-4; 10 bases align to TRBD1. V shed 8 bases and J 8 bases; nucleotides not matched to a gene: 11. Germline CDR1 and CDR2: MNHEY and SMNVEV (reference sequence). The CDR3 consists of 15 residues. The CDR3 DNA sequence: TGTGCCAGCGGGACAGGGGCCTATCCGGGAGAAAAACTGTTTTTT. It is translated as CASGTGAYPGEKLFF. Together with reference TRBV27 and TRBJ1-4, the CDR3 gives the full variable domain: EAQVTQNPRYLITVTGKKLTVTCSQNMNHEYMSWYRQDPGLGLRQIYYSMNVEVTDKGDVPEGYKVSRKEKRNFPLILESPSPNQTSLYFCASGTGAYPGEKLFFGSGTQLSVL.

Only one count was recorded for this clone. The V gene is TRBV4-1, the J gene TRBJ2-1; tentative D call: TRBD2 (5 bases). Germline loops: CDR1 MGHRA, CDR2 YSYEKL. Trimming stripped 7 bases from V and 9 bases from J, with 22 bases between. This CDR3 has 15 amino acids. Here the CDR3 DNA reads TGCGCCAGCACTGGGATGCCTCGAGGGAAGGGTGAGCAGTTCTTC. Its translation is CASTGMPRGKGEQFF.

In its sample, this clone is medium-sized (0.01 to 0.1%). The gene calls are TRBV7-9 and TRBJ1-4; no clear D. CDR3 length: 13 amino acids. The V and J ends lost 8 bases and 7 bases respectively, with 14 bases between them. Germline V lookup: CDR1 SEHNR, CDR2 FQNEAQ (reference sequence). The CDR3: CASQASASEKLFF. The CDR3 region has the DNA TGTGCCAGCCAGGCTTCAGCCAGTGAAAAACTGTTTTTT.

The chain carries TRBV28 and TRBJ1-2, with D perhaps matching TRBD1 (5 bases). V gave up 3 bases and J gave up 4 bases, with 18 bases separating them. This CDR3 is 16 amino acids long. The germline V gene has CDR1 MDHEN and CDR2 SYDVKM. CDR3 sequence: CASSFTGPGPPYGYTF. The CDR3 DNA sequence: TGTGCCAGCAGTTTTACAGGCCCAGGGCCCCCCTATGGCTACACCTTC.

The CDR3 region has the DNA TGTGCCAGCAGTTGGGGACAGACCCGCACAGATACGCAGTATTTT. It encodes CASSWGQTRTDTQYF. The V and J genes are TRBV27 and TRBJ2-3; 7 nucleotides match TRBD1. The CDR3 spans 15 residues. V shed 4 bases, J shed 1 base, and the junction held 5 bases outside the gene matches. The V gene's germline CDR1 is MNHEY and CDR2 SMNVEV (reference sequence).

This chain connects TRBV7-2 to TRBJ1-6, with TRBD1 as a possible D gene (5 bases). Germline values: CDR1 SGHTA, CDR2 FQGNSA. CDR3 length equals 13 residues. Trimming removed 5 bases at V and 7 bases at J, with 9 bases between. Here the CDR3 reads CASSPTGNSPLHF. In DNA, the CDR3 is TGTGCCAGCAGCCCCACAGGAAATTCACCCCTCCACTTT.

The CDR3 loop reads CASSVATSGSLDEQFF. The CDR3 DNA reads as TGTGCCAGCAGCGTAGCTACGAGCGGATCCCTCGATGAGCAGTTCTTC. V gene TRBV9 combines with J gene TRBJ2-1; a possible D gene is TRBD2 (5 bases). This CDR3 is 16 amino acids long. The ends were cut back, 0 bases at V and 8 bases at J, with 18 bases in the middle. Germline V gives CDR1 SGDLS, CDR2 YYNGEE.

This clone came up a few times. The chain has TRBV13 and TRBJ2-5, with D perhaps TRBD1 (5 bases). V lost 2 bases, J lost 4 bases, and 5 bases lay in between. This CDR3 has 12 residues. Germline loops: CDR1 PRHDT, CDR2 FYEKMQ (reference sequence). In nucleotides, the CDR3 is TGTGCCAGCAGCTTACAGGGAGAGACCCAGTACTTC. Translation: CASSLQGETQYF.

This chain uses TRBV4-2 with TRBJ2-7; 11 bases are a match to TRBD2. CDR3 size: 17 residues. Trimming removed 4 bases from V and 4 bases from J; junction bases left unmatched: 12. The V gene's germline CDR1 is LGHNA and CDR2 YNFKEQ. CDR3 in DNA: TGTGCCAGCAGCCCACCCACTAGCGGGGGCTTAATTTACGAGCAGTACTTC. This encodes CASSPPTSGGLIYEQYF.